This T cell receptor beta chain was retrieved from a study of cytomegalovirus exposure and HLA in healthy donors. The CDR3 runs 14 residues. The V and J ends lost 11 bases and 2 bases respectively, with 19 bases between them. Per germline, CDR1 MNHNS and CDR2 SASEGT. This clone was picked up a small number of times. 13 Jbeta primers and 60 Vbeta primers were used for the PCR. Assay: immunoSEQ multiplex PCR; the TCRdb copy retains only in-frame clones and omits some. The sample includes 87,000 or so clones, about 7.6% of them seen just once. What was sequenced was PBMCs. The gene calls are TRBV6-1 and TRBJ2-7; a weak D match, TRBD1 (5 bases). This clonotype was obtained from a man between 50 and 59 years old in good health and CMV-seronegative. CDR3: CAAASDSRPYEQYF. In DNA, the CDR3 is TGTGCCGCGGCCTCAGACAGCCGCCCCTACGAGCAGTACTTC.